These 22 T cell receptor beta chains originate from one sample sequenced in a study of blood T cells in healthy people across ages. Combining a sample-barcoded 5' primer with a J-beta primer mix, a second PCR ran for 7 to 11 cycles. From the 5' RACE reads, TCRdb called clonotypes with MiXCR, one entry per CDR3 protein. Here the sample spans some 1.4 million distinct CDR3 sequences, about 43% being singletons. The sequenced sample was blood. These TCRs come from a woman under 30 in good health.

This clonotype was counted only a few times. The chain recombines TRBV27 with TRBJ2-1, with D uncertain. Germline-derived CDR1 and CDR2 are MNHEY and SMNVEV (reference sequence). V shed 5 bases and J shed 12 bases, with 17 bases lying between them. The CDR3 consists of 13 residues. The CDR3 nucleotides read TGTGCCAGCAGTGGAACTTCGCCGGGTATGCAGTTCTTC. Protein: CASSGTSPGMQFF.

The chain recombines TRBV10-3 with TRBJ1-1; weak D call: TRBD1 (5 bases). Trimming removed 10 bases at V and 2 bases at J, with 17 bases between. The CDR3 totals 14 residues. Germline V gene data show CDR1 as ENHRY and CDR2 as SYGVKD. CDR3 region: CATSTGGTNTEAFF. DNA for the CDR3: TGTGCCACCTCGACGGGGGGGACCAACACTGAAGCTTTCTTT.

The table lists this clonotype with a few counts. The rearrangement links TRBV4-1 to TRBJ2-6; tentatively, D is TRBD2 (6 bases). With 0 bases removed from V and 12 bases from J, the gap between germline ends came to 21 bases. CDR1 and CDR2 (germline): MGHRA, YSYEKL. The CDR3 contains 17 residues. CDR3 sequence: CASSQDSSLAYKGVLTF. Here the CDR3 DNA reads TGCGCCAGCAGCCAAGATTCAAGTCTAGCGTATAAGGGCGTCCTGACTTTC.

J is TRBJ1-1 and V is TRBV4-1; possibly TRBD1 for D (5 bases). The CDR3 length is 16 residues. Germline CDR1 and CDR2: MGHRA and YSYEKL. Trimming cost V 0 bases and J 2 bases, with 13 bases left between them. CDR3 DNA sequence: TGCGCCAGCAGCCAAGATTTGGGACGGGGTAACACTGAAGCTTTCTTT. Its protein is CASSQDLGRGNTEAFF.

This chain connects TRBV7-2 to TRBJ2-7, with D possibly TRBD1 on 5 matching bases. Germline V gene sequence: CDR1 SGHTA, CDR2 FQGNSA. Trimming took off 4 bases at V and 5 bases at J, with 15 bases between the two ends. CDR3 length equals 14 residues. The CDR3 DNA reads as TGTGCCAGCAGCTCAGGGCCTTATTCCGACGAGCAGTACTTC. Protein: CASSSGPYSDEQYF.

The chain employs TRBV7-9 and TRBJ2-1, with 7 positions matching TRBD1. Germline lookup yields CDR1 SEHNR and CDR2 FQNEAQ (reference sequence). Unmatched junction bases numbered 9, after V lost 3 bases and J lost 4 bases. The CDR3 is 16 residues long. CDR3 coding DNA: TGTGCCAGCAGCTTGGGACAGAGGTCCGCTTACAATGAGCAGTTCTTC. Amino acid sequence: CASSLGQRSAYNEQFF.

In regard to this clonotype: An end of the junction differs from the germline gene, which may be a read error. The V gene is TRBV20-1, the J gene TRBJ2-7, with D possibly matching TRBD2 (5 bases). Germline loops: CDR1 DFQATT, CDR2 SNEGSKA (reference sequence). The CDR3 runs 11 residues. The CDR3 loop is CSTSDLPWQYF. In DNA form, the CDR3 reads TGCAGTACTAGTGACCTCCCGTGGCAGTACTTC.

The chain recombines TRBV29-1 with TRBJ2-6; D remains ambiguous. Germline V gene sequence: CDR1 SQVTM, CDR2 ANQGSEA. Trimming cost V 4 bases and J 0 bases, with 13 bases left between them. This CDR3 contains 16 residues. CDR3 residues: CSVGAGTLSGANVLTF. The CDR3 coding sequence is TGCAGCGTTGGGGCAGGTACGCTCTCTGGGGCCAACGTCCTGACTTTC.

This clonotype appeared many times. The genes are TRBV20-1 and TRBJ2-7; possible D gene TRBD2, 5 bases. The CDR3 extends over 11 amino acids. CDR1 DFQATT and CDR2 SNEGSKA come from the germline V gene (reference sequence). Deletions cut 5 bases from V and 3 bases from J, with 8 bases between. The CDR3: CSAPRGYEQYF. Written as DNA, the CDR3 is TGCAGTGCTCCCCGGGGCTACGAGCAGTACTTC.

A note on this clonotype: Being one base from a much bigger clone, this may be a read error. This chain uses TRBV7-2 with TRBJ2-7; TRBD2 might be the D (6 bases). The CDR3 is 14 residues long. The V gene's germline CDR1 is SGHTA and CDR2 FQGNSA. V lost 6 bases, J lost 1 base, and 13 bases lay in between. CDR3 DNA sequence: TGTGCCAGCAGGTACGGGACTCCGTCCTACGAGCAGTACTTC. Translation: CASRYGTPSYEQYF.

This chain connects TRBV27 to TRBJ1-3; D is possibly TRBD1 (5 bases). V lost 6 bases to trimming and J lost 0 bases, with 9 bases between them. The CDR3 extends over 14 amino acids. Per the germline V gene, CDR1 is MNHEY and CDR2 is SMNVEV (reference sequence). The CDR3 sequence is CASRAGGSGNTIYF. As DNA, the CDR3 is TGTGCCAGCAGGGCCGGGGGCTCTGGAAACACCATATATTTT.

CDR3: CASSIQLGRYVAFF. CDR3 nucleotide sequence: TGTGCCAGCAGCATACAACTGGGTCGGTATGTAGCTTTCTTT. The genes are TRBV6-5 and TRBJ1-1; D gene uncertain. CDR3 size: 14 residues. The germline CDR1 and CDR2 sequences are MNHEY and SVGAGI. Trimming left V 6 bases short and J 10 bases short, with 21 bases between.

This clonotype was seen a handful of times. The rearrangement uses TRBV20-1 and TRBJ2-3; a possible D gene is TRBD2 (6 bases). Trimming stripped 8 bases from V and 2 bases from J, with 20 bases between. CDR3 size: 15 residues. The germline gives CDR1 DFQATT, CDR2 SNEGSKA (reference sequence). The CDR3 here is CSSNPGTSSTDTQYF. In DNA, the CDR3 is TGCAGTTCAAATCCCGGGACTTCCTCCACAGATACGCAGTATTTT.

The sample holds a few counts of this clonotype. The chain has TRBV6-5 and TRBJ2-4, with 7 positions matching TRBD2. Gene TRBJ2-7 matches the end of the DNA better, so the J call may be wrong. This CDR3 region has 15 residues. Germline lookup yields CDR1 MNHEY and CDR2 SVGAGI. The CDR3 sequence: CASSYSSGRTYEQYF. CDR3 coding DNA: TGTGCCAGCAGTTACTCTAGCGGGCGAACCTACGAGCAGTACTTC.

The CDR3 region is CATRWRQENTEAFF. Written as DNA, the CDR3 is TGTGCCACCCGTTGGAGACAGGAGAACACTGAAGCTTTCTTT. The V and J genes are TRBV6-1 and TRBJ1-1, with a weak D call TRBD1 (6 bases). From germline, CDR1 is MNHNS and CDR2 SASEGT. This CDR3 spans 14 amino acids. The V end lost 10 bases, the J end lost 1 base, and 16 bases lay between the germline ends.

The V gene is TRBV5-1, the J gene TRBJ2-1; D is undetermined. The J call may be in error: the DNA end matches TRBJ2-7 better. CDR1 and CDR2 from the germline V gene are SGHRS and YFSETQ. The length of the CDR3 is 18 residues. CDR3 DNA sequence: TGCGCCAGCAGCTTGTCCGTGGGGATCGCCTCGCCCTACAATGAGCAGTACTTC. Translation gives CASSLSVGIASPYNEQYF.

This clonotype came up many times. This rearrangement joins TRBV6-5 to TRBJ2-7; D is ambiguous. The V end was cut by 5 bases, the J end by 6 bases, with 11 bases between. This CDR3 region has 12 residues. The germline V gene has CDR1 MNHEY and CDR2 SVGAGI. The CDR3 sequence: CASSHSLTEQYF. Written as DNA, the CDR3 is TGTGCCAGCAGTCACAGTCTTACCGAGCAGTACTTC.

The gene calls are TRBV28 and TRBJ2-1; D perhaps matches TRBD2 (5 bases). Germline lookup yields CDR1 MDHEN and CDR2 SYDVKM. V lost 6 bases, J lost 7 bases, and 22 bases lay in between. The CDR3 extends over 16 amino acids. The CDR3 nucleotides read TGTGCCAGCAGACTTACCTGGACTCAATCCCGGAATGAGCAGTTCTTC. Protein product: CASRLTWTQSRNEQFF.

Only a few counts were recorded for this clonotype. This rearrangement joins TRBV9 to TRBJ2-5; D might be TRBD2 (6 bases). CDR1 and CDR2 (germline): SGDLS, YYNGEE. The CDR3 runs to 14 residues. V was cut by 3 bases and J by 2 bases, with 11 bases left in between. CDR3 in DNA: TGTGCCAGCAGCGGGAGGGAGTCTCAAGAGACCCAGTACTTC. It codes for CASSGRESQETQYF.

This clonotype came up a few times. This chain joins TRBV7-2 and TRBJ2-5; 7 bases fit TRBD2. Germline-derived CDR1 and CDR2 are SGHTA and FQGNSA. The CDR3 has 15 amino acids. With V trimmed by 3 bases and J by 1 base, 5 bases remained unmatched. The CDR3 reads CASSFSTSSQETQYF. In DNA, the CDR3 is TGTGCCAGCAGCTTTTCGACTAGCTCCCAAGAGACCCAGTACTTC. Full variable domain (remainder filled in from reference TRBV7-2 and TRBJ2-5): GAGVSQSPSNKVTEKGKDVELRCDPISGHTALYWYRQSLGQGLEFLIYFQGNSAPDKSGLPSDRFSAERTGGSVSTLTIQRTQQEDSAVYLCASSFSTSSQETQYFGPGTRLLVL.

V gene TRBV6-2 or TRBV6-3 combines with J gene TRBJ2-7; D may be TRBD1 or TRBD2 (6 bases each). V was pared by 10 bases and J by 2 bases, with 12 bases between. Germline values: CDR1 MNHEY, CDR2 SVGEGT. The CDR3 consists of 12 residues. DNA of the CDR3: TGTGCCATAGGGCGGGACACCTACGAGCAGTACTTC. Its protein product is CAIGRDTYEQYF.

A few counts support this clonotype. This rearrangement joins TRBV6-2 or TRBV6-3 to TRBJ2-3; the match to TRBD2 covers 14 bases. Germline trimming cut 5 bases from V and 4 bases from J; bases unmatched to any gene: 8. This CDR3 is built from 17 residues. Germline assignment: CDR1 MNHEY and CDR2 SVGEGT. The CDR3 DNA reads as TGTGCCAGCAGTCTTCGACTAGCGGGAGGGAGAGCAGATACGCAGTATTTT. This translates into CASSLRLAGGRADTQYF.